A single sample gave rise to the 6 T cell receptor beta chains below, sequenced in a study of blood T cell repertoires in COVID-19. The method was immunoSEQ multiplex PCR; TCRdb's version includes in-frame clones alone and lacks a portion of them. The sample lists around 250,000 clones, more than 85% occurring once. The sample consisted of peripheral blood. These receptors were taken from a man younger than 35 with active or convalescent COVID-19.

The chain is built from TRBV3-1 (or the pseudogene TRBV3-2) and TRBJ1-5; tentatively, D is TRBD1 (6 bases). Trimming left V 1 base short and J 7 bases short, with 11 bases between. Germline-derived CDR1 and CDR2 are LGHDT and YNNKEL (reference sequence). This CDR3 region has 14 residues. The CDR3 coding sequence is TGTGCCAGCAGCCAAGCTGCAGGGGCCCAGCCCCAGCATTTT. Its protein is CASSQAAGAQPQHF.

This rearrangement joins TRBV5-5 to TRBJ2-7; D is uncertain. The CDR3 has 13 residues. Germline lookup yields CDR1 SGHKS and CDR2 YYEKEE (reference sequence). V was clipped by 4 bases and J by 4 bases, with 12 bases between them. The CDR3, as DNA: TGTGCCAGCAGCCAGAATAGCCTTTACGAGCAGTACTTC. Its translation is CASSQNSLYEQYF.

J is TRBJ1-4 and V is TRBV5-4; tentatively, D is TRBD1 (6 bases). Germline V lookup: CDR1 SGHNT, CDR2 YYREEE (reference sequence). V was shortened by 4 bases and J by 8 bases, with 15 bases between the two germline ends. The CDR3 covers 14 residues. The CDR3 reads CASSQDRSGEKLFF. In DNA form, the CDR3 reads TGTGCCAGCAGCCAGGACAGAAGTGGCGAAAAACTGTTTTTT.

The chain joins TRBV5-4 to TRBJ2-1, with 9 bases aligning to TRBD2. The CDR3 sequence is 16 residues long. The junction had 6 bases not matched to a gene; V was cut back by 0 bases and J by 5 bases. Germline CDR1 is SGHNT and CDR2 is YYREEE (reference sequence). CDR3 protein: CASSLAAGGPHNEQFF. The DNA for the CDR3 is TGTGCCAGCAGCTTGGCGGCGGGAGGGCCCCACAATGAGCAGTTCTTC.

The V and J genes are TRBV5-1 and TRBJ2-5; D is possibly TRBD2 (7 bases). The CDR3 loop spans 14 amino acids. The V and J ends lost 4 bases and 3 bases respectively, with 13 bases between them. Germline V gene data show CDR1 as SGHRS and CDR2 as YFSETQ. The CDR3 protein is CASSRRGGEETQYF. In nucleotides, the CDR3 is TGCGCCAGCAGCCGACGAGGGGGGGAAGAGACCCAGTACTTC. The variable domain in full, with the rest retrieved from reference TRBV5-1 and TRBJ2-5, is KAGVTQTPRYLIKTRGQQVTLSCSPISGHRSVSWYQQTPGQGLQFLFEYFSETQRNKGNFPGRFSGRQFSNSRSEMNVSTLELGDSALYLCASSRRGGEETQYFGPGTRLLVL.

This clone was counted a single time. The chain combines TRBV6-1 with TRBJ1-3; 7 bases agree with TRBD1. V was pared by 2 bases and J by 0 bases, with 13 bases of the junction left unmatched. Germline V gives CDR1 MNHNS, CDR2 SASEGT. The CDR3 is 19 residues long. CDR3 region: CASSEILAGTEGSGNTIYF. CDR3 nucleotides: TGTGCCAGCAGTGAAATCCTAGCCGGGACAGAAGGCTCTGGAAACACCATATATTTT.